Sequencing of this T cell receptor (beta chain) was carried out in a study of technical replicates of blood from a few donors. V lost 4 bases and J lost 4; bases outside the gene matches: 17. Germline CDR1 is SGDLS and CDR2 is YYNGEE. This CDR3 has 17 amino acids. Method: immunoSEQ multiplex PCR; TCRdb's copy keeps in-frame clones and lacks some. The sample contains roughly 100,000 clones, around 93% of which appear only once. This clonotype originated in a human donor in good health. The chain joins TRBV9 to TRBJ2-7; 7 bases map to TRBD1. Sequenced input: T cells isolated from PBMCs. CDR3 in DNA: TGTGCCAGCAGCCTCCAGGGTTCCGCAGGGGGTTTGTACGAGCAGTACTTC. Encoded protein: CASSLQGSAGGLYEQYF. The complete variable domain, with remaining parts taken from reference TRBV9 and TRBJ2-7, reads DSGVTQTPKHLITATGQRVTLRCSPRSGDLSVYWYQQSLDQGLQFLIQYYNGEERAKGNILERFSAQQFPDLHSELNLSSLELGDSALYFCASSLQGSAGGLYEQYFGPGTRLTVT.